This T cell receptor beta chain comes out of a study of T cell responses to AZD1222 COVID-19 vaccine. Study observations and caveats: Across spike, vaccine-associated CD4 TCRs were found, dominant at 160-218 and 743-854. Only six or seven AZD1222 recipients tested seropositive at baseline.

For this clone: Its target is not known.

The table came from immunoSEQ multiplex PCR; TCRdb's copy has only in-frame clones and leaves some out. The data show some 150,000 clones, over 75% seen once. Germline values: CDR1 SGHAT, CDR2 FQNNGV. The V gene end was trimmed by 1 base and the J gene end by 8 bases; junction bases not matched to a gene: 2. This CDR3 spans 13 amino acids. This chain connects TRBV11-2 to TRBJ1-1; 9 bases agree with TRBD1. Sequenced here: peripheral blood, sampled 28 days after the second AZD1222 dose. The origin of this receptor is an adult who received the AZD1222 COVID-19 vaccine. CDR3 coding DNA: TGTGCCAGCAGCTTAGTTGGGACAGGGGAAGCTTTCTTT. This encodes CASSLVGTGEAFF.